Listed below are T cell receptor beta chains from one sample, sequenced in a study of T cell responses to AZD1222 COVID-19 vaccine. Sequencing used immunoSEQ multiplex PCR; TCRdb keeps in-frame clones, though not all of them. The sample shows about 100,000 clones, around 87% of them seen only once. The sequencing here drew on peripheral blood, taken on day 0 of AZD1222 vaccination. Every receptor here comes from an adult in good health. CDR3s include the opening cysteine and the closing phenylalanine or tryptophan. Each record gives: V gene, J gene, clone size, D gene, CDR3 DNA, CDR3 protein. The D gene is left open where the match is weak. A row's size may be missing; if present it is once, few, many or a size class.

V: TRBV5-1
J: TRBJ2-1
size: NA
D: NA
DNA: TGCGCCAGCAGTACAGGGTCCAGGGCCGGTGAGCAGTTCTTC
CDR3: CASSTGSRAGEQFF

V: TRBV3-1/TRBV3-2
J: TRBJ1-4
size: NA
D: TRBD1
DNA: TGTGCCAGCAGCCTCCGGGACAGACGTAATGAAAAACTGTTTTTT
CDR3: CASSLRDRRNEKLFF

V: TRBV20-1
J: TRBJ1-2
size: NA
D: TRBD1
DNA: TGCACCTCCGACAGGGACGATGGCTACACCTTC
CDR3: CTSDRDDGYTF

V: TRBV13
J: TRBJ1-6
size: NA
D: NA
DNA: TGTGCCAGCAACGCGTGGGGGCGGAATTCACCCCTCCACTTT
CDR3: CASNAWGRNSPLHF

V: TRBV4-3
J: TRBJ1-2
size: NA
D: NA
DNA: TGCGCCAGCAGCCAGGATGGGAGGGCTCGGTTTAACTATGGCTACACCTTC
CDR3: CASSQDGRARFNYGYTF

V: TRBV28
J: TRBJ2-1
size: NA
D: NA
DNA: TGTGCCAGCAGTTTATGGCAGGGCTCCTACAATGAGCAGTTCTTC
CDR3: CASSLWQGSYNEQFF

V: TRBV5-5
J: TRBJ2-7
size: NA
D: NA
DNA: TGTGCCAGCAGCTTGGCACAGGCGACCTACGAGCAGTACTTC
CDR3: CASSLAQATYEQYF

V: TRBV4-1
J: TRBJ2-7
size: NA
D: NA
DNA: TGCGCCAGCAGCCAAGCCTTAAGGGCCTTTGACGAGCAGTACTTC
CDR3: CASSQALRAFDEQYF

V: TRBV6-5
J: TRBJ1-6
size: NA
D: NA
DNA: TGTGCCAGCAGTTATGGGCAGGGGAATTCACCCCTCCACTTT
CDR3: CASSYGQGNSPLHF

V: TRBV27
J: TRBJ2-3
size: NA
D: TRBD1
DNA: TGTGCCAGCAGTACCACGGGTACAGGGGGTGGGTCAGATACGCAGTATTTT
CDR3: CASSTTGTGGGSDTQYF

V: TRBV5-4
J: TRBJ2-5
size: NA
D: NA
DNA: TGTGCCAGCAGCTGGCACGGAGGAGCCCAAGAGACCCAGTACTTC
CDR3: CASSWHGGAQETQYF

V: TRBV19
J: TRBJ2-2
size: NA
D: TRBD1
DNA: TGTGCCAGTAGTCAGATAGGGGGCTGGGACACCGGGGAGCTGTTTTTT
CDR3: CASSQIGGWDTGELFF

V: TRBV14
J: TRBJ2-7
size: few
D: TRBD2
DNA: TGTGCCAGCAGCCTAGCGGGACTAGCGGGGGTCGAGCAGTACTTC
CDR3: CASSLAGLAGVEQYF

V: TRBV6-5
J: TRBJ1-1
size: NA
D: NA
DNA: TGTGCCAGCAGTTACTCTCCGGGGGACACTGAAGCTTTCTTT
CDR3: CASSYSPGDTEAFF

V: TRBV14
J: TRBJ1-2
size: NA
D: NA
DNA: TGTGCCAGCAGCCCGTCCCGTAACTATGGCTACACCTTC
CDR3: CASSPSRNYGYTF

V: TRBV6-5
J: TRBJ2-2
size: NA
D: NA
DNA: TGTGCCAGCAGTGACTCCGGGTCCTACACCGGGGAGCTGTTTTTT
CDR3: CASSDSGSYTGELFF

V: TRBV29-1
J: TRBJ2-2
size: NA
D: NA
DNA: TGCAGCTTCAGTAGGGGCGGGAACACCGGGGAGCTGTTTTTT
CDR3: CSFSRGGNTGELFF

V: TRBV7-8
J: TRBJ1-2
size: NA
D: NA
DNA: TGTGCCAGCAGCAATCGAGGGGGGGAGAGCTATGGCTACACCTTC
CDR3: CASSNRGGESYGYTF

V: TRBV19
J: TRBJ1-2
size: NA
D: NA
DNA: TGTGCCAGTAGCCAAAACGCCGGGACGGGGGGCTACACCTTC
CDR3: CASSQNAGTGGYTF

V: TRBV5-1
J: TRBJ1-2
size: NA
D: NA
DNA: TGCGCCAGCAGCCCTGGAGGGGTAGGTGGCTACACCTTC
CDR3: CASSPGGVGGYTF

V: TRBV7-6
J: TRBJ1-5
size: NA
D: NA
DNA: TGTGCCAGCAGCGTTCGGCCGGGAGGCAATCAGCCCCAGCATTTT
CDR3: CASSVRPGGNQPQHF

V: TRBV30
J: TRBJ1-5
size: NA
D: NA
DNA: TGTGCCTGGAGTGCAGAAGGGAGGGACCCCCAGCATTTT
CDR3: CAWSAEGRDPQHF

V: TRBV2
J: TRBJ2-7
size: NA
D: NA
DNA: TGTGCCAGCAGTGGGGTCTACGAGCAGTACTTC
CDR3: CASSGVYEQYF

V: TRBV28
J: TRBJ1-2
size: NA
D: NA
DNA: TGTGCCAGCAGTCAGGTTGGGTCCTCGCGTGGCTACACCTTC
CDR3: CASSQVGSSRGYTF

V: TRBV9
J: TRBJ2-5
size: NA
D: TRBD1
DNA: TGTGCCAGCAGCGTAGGGTACAGGGGTGGAGAGACCCAGTACTTC
CDR3: CASSVGYRGGETQYF

V: TRBV12-3/TRBV12-4
J: TRBJ1-5
size: NA
D: NA
DNA: TGTGCCAGCAGTTTTGGGCAGAATCAGCCCCAGCATTTT
CDR3: CASSFGQNQPQHF

V: TRBV18
J: TRBJ1-4
size: NA
D: NA
DNA: TGTGCCAGCTCGCCATTATCAACTAATGAAAAACTGTTTTTT
CDR3: CASSPLSTNEKLFF

V: TRBV19
J: TRBJ2-7
size: few
D: NA
DNA: TGTGCCAGTAGTCCCCAGGTAGAGGGCTACGAGCAGTACTTC
CDR3: CASSPQVEGYEQYF

V: TRBV19
J: TRBJ2-1
size: NA
D: TRBD1
DNA: TGTGCCAGTAGTAAGGGGCCGGGACAGCAATTCTTC
CDR3: CASSKGPGQQFF

V: TRBV6-2/TRBV6-3
J: TRBJ1-2
size: NA
D: NA
DNA: TGTGCCAGCAGTTACCCACCTTATGGCTACACCTTC
CDR3: CASSYPPYGYTF

V: TRBV11-3
J: TRBJ2-6
size: NA
D: NA
DNA: TGTGCCAGCAGCTGGAGGGCCTCTGGGGCCAACGTCCTGACTTTC
CDR3: CASSWRASGANVLTF